Listed below are T cell receptor beta chains from one sample, sequenced in a study of T cells in Graves' hyperthyroidism and ophthalmopathy. TCRdb analysed the multiplex PCR reads with MiXCR anew, one entry per CDR3 protein. The repertoire holds hundreds of thousands of distinct CDR3 sequences, with approximately 15% as singletons. Material for sequencing was blood. The origin of the receptors is a woman aged 25 to 39 with Graves' hyperthyroidism. The CDR3 runs from the conserved cysteine through the conserved F or W. Each record gives: clone size, V gene, J gene, D gene, CDR3 DNA, CDR3 protein. The D gene is left open where the match is weak. Where a row states a size, it is once, few, many or the class of an expanded clone; other rows omit it.

clone_size: few; v_call: TRBV5-8; j_call: TRBJ2-1; d_call: TRBD2; cdr3_nt: TGTGCCAGCAGCTTTTCTAGCGGGTCGAATGAGCAGTTCTTC; cdr3_aa: CASSFSSGSNEQFF
clone_size: few; v_call: TRBV19; j_call: TRBJ1-4; d_call: NA; cdr3_nt: TGTGCCAGTAGTCCCAGAAGCGAAAAACTGTTTTTT; cdr3_aa: CASSPRSEKLFF
clone_size: NA; v_call: TRBV11-3; j_call: TRBJ2-1; d_call: NA; cdr3_nt: TGTGCCAGCAGCTTAGGGGGCTGGGGGTCCTACAATGAGCAGTTCTTC; cdr3_aa: CASSLGGWGSYNEQFF
clone_size: NA; v_call: TRBV5-1; j_call: TRBJ2-7; d_call: TRBD1; cdr3_nt: TGCGCCAGCAGCCTCCTCGGACAGGGCGGCTACGAGCAGTACTTC; cdr3_aa: CASSLLGQGGYEQYF
clone_size: many; v_call: TRBV18; j_call: TRBJ2-7; d_call: NA; cdr3_nt: TGTGCCAGCTCACCATACCTATACCACGAGCAGTACTTC; cdr3_aa: CASSPYLYHEQYF
clone_size: NA; v_call: TRBV6-1; j_call: TRBJ2-1; d_call: TRBD2; cdr3_nt: TGTGCCAGCTGTCGACGGGGGGAGTACAATGAGCAGTTCTTC; cdr3_aa: CASCRRGEYNEQFF
clone_size: few; v_call: TRBV28; j_call: TRBJ2-3; d_call: TRBD2; cdr3_nt: TGTGCCAGCAGTTTAAATTCTGAGACTAGCACCCGAGATACGCAGTATTTT; cdr3_aa: CASSLNSETSTRDTQYF
clone_size: NA; v_call: TRBV9; j_call: TRBJ2-5; d_call: NA; cdr3_nt: TGTGCCAGCAGCGTAAGTGGGGGGTCTGTTGGCCAAGAGACCCAGTACTTC; cdr3_aa: CASSVSGGSVGQETQYF
clone_size: many; v_call: TRBV18; j_call: TRBJ2-2; d_call: NA; cdr3_nt: TGTGCCAGCTCACTATCCACCGGGGAGCTGTTTTTT; cdr3_aa: CASSLSTGELFF
clone_size: NA; v_call: TRBV7-2; j_call: TRBJ2-7; d_call: TRBD1; cdr3_nt: TGTGCCAGCAGCAGCCAGGGGGTCGGCGAGCAGTACTTC; cdr3_aa: CASSSQGVGEQYF
clone_size: many; v_call: TRBV2; j_call: TRBJ2-6; d_call: NA; cdr3_nt: TGTGCCAGCAGGGCAGATATTTACTCTGGGGCCAACGTCCTGACTTTC; cdr3_aa: CASRADIYSGANVLTF
clone_size: few; v_call: TRBV30; j_call: TRBJ1-4; d_call: NA; cdr3_nt: TGTGCCTGGAGTATCCGGGTTGAGGAAAAACTGTTTTTT; cdr3_aa: CAWSIRVEEKLFF
clone_size: many; v_call: TRBV9; j_call: TRBJ2-7; d_call: NA; cdr3_nt: TGTGCCAGCAGCGTAGAAATGGGACCGGGGGAGCAGTACTTC; cdr3_aa: CASSVEMGPGEQYF
clone_size: many; v_call: TRBV3-1; j_call: TRBJ2-1; d_call: NA; cdr3_nt: TGTGCCAGCAGCCGAGTGGGGGCATCCTACAATGAGCAGTTCTTC; cdr3_aa: CASSRVGASYNEQFF
clone_size: few; v_call: TRBV6-5; j_call: TRBJ2-1; d_call: TRBD2; cdr3_nt: TGTGCCAGCAGTCACGGACTAGCCATTAATGAGCAGTTCTTC; cdr3_aa: CASSHGLAINEQFF
clone_size: few; v_call: TRBV18; j_call: TRBJ1-6; d_call: NA; cdr3_nt: TGTGCCAGCTCACTCCAAGATAATTCACCCCTCCACTTT; cdr3_aa: CASSLQDNSPLHF
clone_size: few; v_call: TRBV5-1; j_call: TRBJ2-5; d_call: NA; cdr3_nt: TGCGCCAGCAGCCCCCCGCCCCACCAAGAGACCCAGTACTTC; cdr3_aa: CASSPPPHQETQYF
clone_size: NA; v_call: TRBV20-1; j_call: TRBJ1-2; d_call: NA; cdr3_nt: TGCAGTGCTAGAGACCTCCAGGGAATCGACTATGGCTACACCTTC; cdr3_aa: CSARDLQGIDYGYTF
clone_size: few; v_call: TRBV7-9; j_call: TRBJ2-5; d_call: NA; cdr3_nt: TGTGCCAGCGAGCTGGACAGTCAAGAGACCCAGTACTTC; cdr3_aa: CASELDSQETQYF
clone_size: NA; v_call: TRBV30; j_call: TRBJ2-2; d_call: TRBD2; cdr3_nt: TGTGCCTGGAGTGTACGCCTAGCGGGAGGCCCCGGCGGGGAGCTGTTTTTT; cdr3_aa: CAWSVRLAGGPGGELFF
clone_size: NA; v_call: TRBV10-3; j_call: TRBJ2-7; d_call: NA; cdr3_nt: TGTGCCATCAGTGAGTGGAACATCTCCTACGAGCAGTACTTC; cdr3_aa: CAISEWNISYEQYF
clone_size: many; v_call: TRBV15; j_call: TRBJ1-2; d_call: TRBD1; cdr3_nt: TGTGCCACCAGCAGAGATGAATCAGGGGACAGCTATGGCTACACCTTC; cdr3_aa: CATSRDESGDSYGYTF
clone_size: many; v_call: TRBV9; j_call: TRBJ2-2; d_call: NA; cdr3_nt: TGTGCCAGCAGCGTAGCCCTGATTAACAGGGCGAACACCGGGGAGCTGTTTTTT; cdr3_aa: CASSVALINRANTGELFF